Presented here are 11 T cell receptor beta chains from one specimen sequenced in a study of cytomegalovirus exposure and HLA in healthy donors. The assay was immunoSEQ multiplex PCR, and TCRdb's table has in-frame clones only and misses some. The sample gives 200,000 or so clones, roughly 84% of which show up once; roughly an eighth is in the top ten. What was sequenced was PBMCs. The receptor source for this set is a woman between 25 and 40 years old in good health and CMV-seropositive.

The rearrangement joins TRBV6-1 to TRBJ2-7; 11 bases match TRBD2. CDR1 is MNHNS, CDR2 SASEGT, per germline. This CDR3 has 21 residues. With V trimmed by 0 bases and J by 2 bases, 18 bases remained unmatched. The CDR3 here is CASSEATLSGRASYSTYEQYF. The CDR3 coding sequence is TGTGCCAGCAGTGAAGCGACCCTTAGCGGGAGGGCATCTTACTCTACCTACGAGCAGTACTTC.

The J gene is TRBJ2-7, the V gene TRBV28, with 7 bases matching TRBD2. Trimming at V came to 2 bases and at J to 2 bases, leaving 3 bases not matched to a gene. Germline V lookup: CDR1 MDHEN, CDR2 SYDVKM. The CDR3 totals 14 residues. DNA for the CDR3: TGTGCCAGCAGTTTAGGCGGGAGCGCCTACGAGCAGTACTTC. This sequence encodes CASSLGGSAYEQYF.

The chain has TRBV29-1 and TRBJ2-6; 8 bases map to TRBD1. CDR3 length: 15 residues. CDR1 is SQVTM and CDR2 is ANQGSEA in the germline V gene. The trim removed 7 bases at V and 4 bases at J, leaving 9 bases unmatched. The CDR3 spells CSASGGDSGANVLTF. CDR3 nucleotides: TGCAGCGCATCAGGGGGCGATTCCGGGGCCAACGTCCTGACTTTC.

This clone was seen just once. This chain joins TRBV29-1 and TRBJ2-7; 9 bases are shared with TRBD1. Looked up from germline, CDR1 is SQVTM and CDR2 is ANQGSEA. CDR3 length: 14 residues. With V trimmed by 4 bases and J by 4 bases, 8 bases remained unmatched. CDR3 nucleotide sequence: TGCAGCGTTGGTCCAAGACAGGGGGAGTACGAGCAGTACTTC. This translates into CSVGPRQGEYEQYF.

This clone was picked up a small number of times. V is TRBV7-8 and J is TRBJ1-2, with a tentative D call TRBD1 (5 bases). V lost 5 bases to trimming and J lost 6 bases, with 13 bases between them. Germline assignment: CDR1 SGHVS and CDR2 FQNEAQ. The CDR3 is 13 amino acids. The CDR3 spells CASSPGGVNGYTF. DNA for the CDR3: TGTGCCAGCAGCCCTGGGGGGGTGAATGGCTACACCTTC.

The chain has TRBV29-1 and TRBJ1-2, with TRBD1 matching over 7 bases. The CDR3 has 15 residues. The V segment lost 3 bases and the J segment 0 bases; nucleotides outside the gene matches: 7. In germline, CDR1 is SQVTM, CDR2 ANQGSEA. The DNA for the CDR3 is TGCAGCGTTGAGCTGGGACAGTTAGCTAACTATGGCTACACCTTC. Protein sequence: CSVELGQLANYGYTF.

The chain has TRBV6-5 and TRBJ1-1, with 10 bases that match TRBD1. The junction had 9 bases not matched to a gene; V was cut back by 8 bases and J by 6 bases. Germline V gene lookup returns CDR1 MNHEY and CDR2 SVGAGI. The CDR3 is 14 amino acids. The CDR3 spells CASRLGGTGAEAFF. The CDR3, as DNA: TGTGCCAGCCGGCTCGGCGGGACAGGGGCTGAAGCTTTCTTT.

This chain joins TRBV29-1 and TRBJ2-7, with 9 nucleotides matching TRBD1. Germline CDR1 and CDR2: SQVTM and ANQGSEA. Trimming at V came to 6 bases and at J to 3 bases, leaving 3 bases not matched to a gene. The CDR3 totals 12 residues. CDR3 DNA: TGCAGCGTCACGGGACAGGGCTACGAGCAGTACTTC. This encodes CSVTGQGYEQYF.

The chain couples TRBV27 to TRBJ2-3, with 7 nucleotides matching TRBD2. J was trimmed by 0 bases and V by 0 bases; bases with no gene match: 9. The CDR3 totals 18 residues. CDR1 is MNHEY and CDR2 is SMNVEV in the germline V gene (reference sequence). The CDR3 region has the DNA TGTGCCAGCAGTTTATCCGGTCGGGGGGAGTTGAGCACAGATACGCAGTATTTT. Residues: CASSLSGRGELSTDTQYF.

The rearrangement uses TRBV11-2 and TRBJ1-3; 9 bases are shared with TRBD1. CDR1 is SGHAT and CDR2 is FQNNGV in the germline V gene. The J segment lost 4 bases and the V segment lost 1 base, leaving 8 bases of the junction unmatched. CDR3 length: 17 amino acids. The CDR3 sequence: CASSLVARTGVGNTIYF. The CDR3 DNA follows: TGTGCCAGCAGCTTAGTAGCTCGGACAGGGGTCGGAAACACCATATATTTT.

J is TRBJ2-1 and V is TRBV6-5, with 9 bases that match TRBD1. CDR1 and CDR2 (germline): MNHEY, SVGAGI. The CDR3 extends over 13 amino acids. The ends lost 4 bases at V and 10 bases at J; junction bases unmatched: 5. CDR3 protein: CASSSRQGGEQFF. As DNA, the CDR3 is TGTGCCAGCAGTTCCAGACAGGGGGGCGAGCAGTTCTTC.